This T cell receptor beta chain is drawn from a study of metastatic and nonmetastatic thyroid tumors. Study summary: Blood and tumor or nodule tissue repertoires from malignant and benign thyroid patients were compared.

Study-wide results and limits: In both blood and tumor samples, TCR beta diversity was reported significantly higher for malignant than benign nodules.

This clone was seen at least ten times. The antigen is not known. Other DNA sequences in this specimen translate into the identical CDR3. Trimming took 6 bases from V and 6 from J, leaving 12 bases between them. The CDR3 extends over 12 amino acids. Germline-derived CDR1 and CDR2 are LNHDA and SQIVND (reference sequence). In the original processing: Across clinicopathological groups, CDR3 differences served as the basis for building a distant-metastasis classifier for papillary thyroid cancer. TCRdb recomputed clones from the PCR reads via MiXCR. These V and J calls are TCRdb output, not the study's own analysis. Of some 16,000 clones in the sample, 20% to 25% are singletons; the top ten hold 10% to 15%. All patients were untreated before thyroid surgery.

V gene TRBV19 combines with J gene TRBJ2-7; D ambiguous. The source is a male donor with papillary thyroid cancer or a benign thyroid nodule (not recorded which). Some clones in this sample may be carry-over from other donors' samples. The material sequenced was tumor tissue. The CDR3 sequence is CASSPNSLEQYF. DNA for the CDR3: TGTGCCAGTAGCCCAAACTCCCTCGAGCAGTACTTC. The whole variable domain, remainder taken from reference TRBV19 and TRBJ2-7, is DGGITQSPKYLFRKEGQNVTLSCEQNLNHDAMYWYRQDPGQGLRLIYYSQIVNDFQKGDIAEGYSVSREKKESFPLTVTSAQKNPTAFYLCASSPNSLEQYFGPGTRLTVT.